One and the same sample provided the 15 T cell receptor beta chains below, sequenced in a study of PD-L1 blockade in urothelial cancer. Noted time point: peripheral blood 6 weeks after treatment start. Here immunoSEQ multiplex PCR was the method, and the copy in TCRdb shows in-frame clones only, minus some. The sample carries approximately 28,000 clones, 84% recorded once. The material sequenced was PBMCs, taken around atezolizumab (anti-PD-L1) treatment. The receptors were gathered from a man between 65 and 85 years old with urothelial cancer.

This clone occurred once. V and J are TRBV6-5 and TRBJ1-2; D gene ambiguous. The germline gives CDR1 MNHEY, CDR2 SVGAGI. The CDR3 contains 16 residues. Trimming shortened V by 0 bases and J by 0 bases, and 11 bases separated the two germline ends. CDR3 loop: CASSYSPTLANYGYTF. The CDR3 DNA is TGTGCCAGCAGTTACTCCCCGACCCTAGCTAACTATGGCTACACCTTC.

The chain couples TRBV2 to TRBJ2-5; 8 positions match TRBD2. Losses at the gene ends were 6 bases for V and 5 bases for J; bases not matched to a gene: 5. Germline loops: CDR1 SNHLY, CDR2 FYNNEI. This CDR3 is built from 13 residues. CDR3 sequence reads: CASSPTGGETQYF. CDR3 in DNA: TGTGCCAGCAGCCCGACGGGGGGGGAGACCCAGTACTTC.

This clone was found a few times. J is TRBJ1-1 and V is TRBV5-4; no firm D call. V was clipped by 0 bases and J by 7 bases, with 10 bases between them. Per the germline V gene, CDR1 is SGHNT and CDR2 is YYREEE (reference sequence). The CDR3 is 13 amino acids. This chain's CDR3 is CASSLDAGLEAFF. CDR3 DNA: TGTGCCAGCAGCTTGGACGCGGGCCTTGAAGCTTTCTTT.

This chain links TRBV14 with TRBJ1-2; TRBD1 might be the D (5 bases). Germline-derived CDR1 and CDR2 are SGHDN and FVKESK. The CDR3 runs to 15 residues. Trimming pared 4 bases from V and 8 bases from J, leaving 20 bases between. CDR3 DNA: TGTGCCAGCAGCCCGATGGGACTCCTCCCGGACGGCTACACCTTC. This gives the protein CASSPMGLLPDGYTF.

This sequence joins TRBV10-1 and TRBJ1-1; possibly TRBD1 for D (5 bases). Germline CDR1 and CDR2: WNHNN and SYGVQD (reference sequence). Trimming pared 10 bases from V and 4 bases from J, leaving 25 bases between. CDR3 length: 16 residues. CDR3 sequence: CANPRFSYGRGTEAFF. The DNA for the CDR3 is TGCGCCAACCCCCGATTCAGTTATGGGAGGGGCACTGAAGCTTTCTTT.

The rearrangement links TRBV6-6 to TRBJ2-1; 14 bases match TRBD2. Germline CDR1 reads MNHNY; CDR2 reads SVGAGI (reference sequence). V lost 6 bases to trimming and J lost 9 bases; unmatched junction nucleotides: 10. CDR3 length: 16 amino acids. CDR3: CASRASGTSGSTEQFF. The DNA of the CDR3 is TGTGCCAGCAGGGCATCCGGGACTAGCGGGAGTACTGAGCAGTTCTTC.

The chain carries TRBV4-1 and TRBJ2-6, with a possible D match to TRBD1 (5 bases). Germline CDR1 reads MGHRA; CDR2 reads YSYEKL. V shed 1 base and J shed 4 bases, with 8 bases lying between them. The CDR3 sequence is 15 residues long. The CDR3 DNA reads TGCGCCAGCAGCCAAGTTGGGGCAGGGGCCAACGTCCTGACTTTC. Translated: CASSQVGAGANVLTF.

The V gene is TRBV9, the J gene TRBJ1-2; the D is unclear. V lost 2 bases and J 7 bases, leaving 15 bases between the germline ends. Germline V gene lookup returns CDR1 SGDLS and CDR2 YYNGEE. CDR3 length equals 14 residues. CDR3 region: CASSVLRESSGYTF. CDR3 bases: TGTGCCAGCAGCGTTTTGAGGGAGTCGTCTGGCTACACCTTC. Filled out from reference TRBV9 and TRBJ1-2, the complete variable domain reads DSGVTQTPKHLITATGQRVTLRCSPRSGDLSVYWYQQSLDQGLQFLIQYYNGEERAKGNILERFSAQQFPDLHSELNLSSLELGDSALYFCASSVLRESSGYTFGSGTRLTVV.

The CDR3 loop is CASSKAGTDYFYEQYF. In DNA, the CDR3 is TGTGCCAGCAGCAAAGCCGGGACAGATTATTTCTACGAGCAGTACTTC. The chain uses TRBV21-1 and TRBJ2-7; the listed D gene, TRBD1, was not tested against the DNA. TRBV21-1 is a recognized pseudogene. The CDR3 length is 16 residues.

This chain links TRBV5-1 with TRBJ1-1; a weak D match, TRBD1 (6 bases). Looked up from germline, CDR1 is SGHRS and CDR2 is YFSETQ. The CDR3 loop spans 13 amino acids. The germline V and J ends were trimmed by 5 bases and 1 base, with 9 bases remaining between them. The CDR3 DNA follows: TGCGCCAGCAGATTAGGGGGGAACACTGAAGCTTTCTTT. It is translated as CASRLGGNTEAFF.

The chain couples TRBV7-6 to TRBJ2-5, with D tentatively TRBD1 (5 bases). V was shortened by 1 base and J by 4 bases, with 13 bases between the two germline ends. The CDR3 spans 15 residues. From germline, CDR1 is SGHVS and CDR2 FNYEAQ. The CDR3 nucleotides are TGTGCCAGCAGCTTAGTAACCCAGCAGGGAGAGACCCAGTACTTC. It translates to CASSLVTQQGETQYF. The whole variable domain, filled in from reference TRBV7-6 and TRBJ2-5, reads GAGVSQSPRYKVTKRGQDVALRCDPISGHVSLYWYRQALGQGPEFLTYFNYEAQQDKSGLPNDRFSAERPEGSISTLTIQRTEQRDSAMYRCASSLVTQQGETQYFGPGTRLLVL.

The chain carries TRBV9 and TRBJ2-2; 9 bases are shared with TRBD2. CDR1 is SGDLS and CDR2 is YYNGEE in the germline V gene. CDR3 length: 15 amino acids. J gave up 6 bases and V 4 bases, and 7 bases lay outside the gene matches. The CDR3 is CASSLSGRGAGELFF. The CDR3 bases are TGTGCCAGCAGCCTTAGCGGGAGAGGAGCCGGGGAGCTGTTTTTT. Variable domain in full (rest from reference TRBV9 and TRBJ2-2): DSGVTQTPKHLITATGQRVTLRCSPRSGDLSVYWYQQSLDQGLQFLIQYYNGEERAKGNILERFSAQQFPDLHSELNLSSLELGDSALYFCASSLSGRGAGELFFGEGSRLTVL.

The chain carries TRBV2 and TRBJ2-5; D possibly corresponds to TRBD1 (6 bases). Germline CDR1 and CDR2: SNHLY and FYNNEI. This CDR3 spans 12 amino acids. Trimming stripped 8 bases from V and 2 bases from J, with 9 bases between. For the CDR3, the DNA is TGTGCCAGCCGGCAGGGGCAAGAGACCCAGTACTTC. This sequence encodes CASRQGQETQYF.

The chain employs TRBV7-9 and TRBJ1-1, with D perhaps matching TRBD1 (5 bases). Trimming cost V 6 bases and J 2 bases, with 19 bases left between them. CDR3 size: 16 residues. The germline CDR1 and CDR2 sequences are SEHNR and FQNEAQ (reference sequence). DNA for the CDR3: TGTGCCAGCAGTAGTAAAACGGGGGATCCTAACACTGAAGCTTTCTTT. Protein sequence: CASSSKTGDPNTEAFF. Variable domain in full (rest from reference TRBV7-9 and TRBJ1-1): DTGVSQNPRHKITKRGQNVTFRCDPISEHNRLYWYRQTLGQGPEFLTYFQNEAQLEKSRLLSDRFSAERPKGSFSTLEIQRTEQGDSAMYLCASSSKTGDPNTEAFFGQGTRLTVV.

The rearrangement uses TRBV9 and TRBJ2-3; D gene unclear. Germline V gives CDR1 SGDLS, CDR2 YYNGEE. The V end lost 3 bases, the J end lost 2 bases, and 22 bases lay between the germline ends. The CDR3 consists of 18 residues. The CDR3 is CASSGRKAALRFTDTQYF. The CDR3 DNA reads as TGTGCCAGCAGCGGCAGGAAGGCAGCTCTCAGATTCACAGATACGCAGTATTTT.